These 7 T cell receptor beta chains came from one sample sequenced in a study of blood T cell repertoires in COVID-19. Only in-frame clones appear in the TCRdb table, and some are missing; sequencing was by immunoSEQ multiplex PCR. The sample has approximately 230,000 clones; about 89% are singletons. The sequenced sample consisted of PBMCs or T cells enriched from blood (not recorded which). These receptor sequences come from a woman aged 30 to 39 who had recovered from COVID-19.

The chain couples TRBV10-3 to TRBJ2-3, with D possibly TRBD2 on 6 matching bases. The ends were cut back, 4 bases at V and 7 bases at J, with 12 bases in the middle. This CDR3 comprises 13 residues. Germline V CDR1 and CDR2: ENHRY, SYGVKD. The CDR3 nucleotides read TGTGCCATCAGTGTCCCGGGACTTTATACGCAGTATTTT. It codes for CAISVPGLYTQYF.

The chain has TRBV2 and TRBJ1-2; a weak D match, TRBD1 (6 bases). The germline V gene has CDR1 SNHLY and CDR2 FYNNEI. V was trimmed by 6 bases and J by 1 base, leaving 9 bases between them. The CDR3 is 13 residues long. The CDR3 spells CASSQGINYGYTF. The CDR3 region has the DNA TGTGCCAGCAGCCAGGGGATTAACTATGGCTACACCTTC. The full variable domain, completed using reference TRBV2 and TRBJ1-2, is EPEVTQTPSHQVTQMGQEVILRCVPISNHLYFYWYRQILGQKVEFLVSFYNNEISEKSEIFDDQFSVERPDGSNFTLKIRSTKLEDSAMYFCASSQGINYGYTFGSGTRLTVV.

This sequence joins TRBV7-9 and TRBJ2-1; D is unresolved. Trimming took 2 bases from V and 4 from J, leaving 9 bases between them. CDR3 length: 14 residues. Germline V lookup: CDR1 SEHNR, CDR2 FQNEAQ (reference sequence). The CDR3: CASSLSGGYNEQFF. The CDR3 nucleotides read TGTGCCAGCAGCTTATCCGGCGGATACAATGAGCAGTTCTTC.

The CDR3 DNA reads as TGTGCCAGTACGGAGGGGGCAAGCACTGAAGCTTTCTTT. This gives the protein CASTEGASTEAFF. The chain uses TRBV19 and TRBJ1-1; 7 bases are a match to TRBD1. The CDR3 loop spans 13 amino acids. The germline V gene encodes CDR1 LNHDA and CDR2 SQIVND (reference sequence). Trimming took 7 bases from V and 4 from J; bases not matched to a gene: 6.

The V call is TRBV7-3, the J call TRBJ2-1, with a tentative D call TRBD2 (6 bases). Deletions cut 0 bases from V and 3 bases from J, with 9 bases between. Germline V gene data show CDR1 as SGHTA and CDR2 as FQGTGA. The CDR3 is 15 amino acids. The CDR3 sequence: CASSLTRGGYNEQFF. CDR3 nucleotides: TGTGCCAGCAGCTTAACGCGGGGCGGCTACAATGAGCAGTTCTTC.

The rearrangement uses TRBV18 and TRBJ2-1; 9 bases are a match to TRBD2. There are 20 residues in the CDR3. The germline gives CDR1 KGHSH, CDR2 LQKENI. Trimming took 0 bases from V and 0 from J; bases not matched to a gene: 12. CDR3 amino acids: CASSPPPLEREVPSYNEQFF. CDR3 nucleotide sequence: TGTGCCAGCTCACCACCACCACTTGAGCGGGAGGTCCCCTCCTACAATGAGCAGTTCTTC. Full variable domain (outside the CDR3, taken from reference TRBV18 and TRBJ2-1): NAGVMQNPRHLVRRRGQEARLRCSPMKGHSHVYWYRQLPEEGLKFMVYLQKENIIDESGMPKERFSAEFPKEGPSILRIQQVVRGDSAAYFCASSPPPLEREVPSYNEQFFGPGTRLTVL.

This clone was recorded only once. This rearrangement joins TRBV10-3 to TRBJ1-2, with 7 nucleotides matching TRBD1. V shed 10 bases and J 2 bases; nucleotides not matched to a gene: 10. Germline CDR1 and CDR2: ENHRY and SYGVKD. The CDR3 is made up of 14 amino acids. CDR3: CATTLQGENYGYTF. The CDR3 DNA reads TGTGCCACCACCCTGCAGGGGGAGAACTATGGCTACACCTTC.